This T cell receptor beta chain was recorded in a study of shared clonotypes between healthy human individuals. Study-level results: Roughly 5% of naive CD4 clonotypes were shared across a handful of donors.

Subsets obtained from CD4+ cells comprised CD45RA+ naive and CD45RA-negative memory cells. This clone was found once. Its antigen remains unknown. The repertoire was sequenced with immunoSEQ multiplex PCR; TCRdb's copy has only in-frame clones and lacks some. This sample has roughly 640,000 clones, with around 97% found just once. The sequenced material came from naive CD4+ T cells sorted from blood. Subset denoted: CD45RA+ positively selected. The TCR was taken from a woman between 25 and 40 years old in good health.

For the CDR3, the DNA is TGTGCCAGCAGCTTGGAGGGGGGGCCCAGGAATGAAAAACTGTTTTTT. It translates to CASSLEGGPRNEKLFF. The chain carries TRBV5-6 and TRBJ1-4; D might be TRBD1 (6 bases). Trimming took off 0 bases at V and 5 bases at J, with 14 bases between the two ends. The germline V gene has CDR1 SGHDT and CDR2 YYEEEE. The CDR3 loop spans 16 amino acids.